These 12 T cell receptor beta chains were sequenced from one sample in a study of cytomegalovirus exposure and HLA in healthy donors. The primer mix had 60 Vbeta and 13 Jbeta primers. Only in-frame clones appear in the TCRdb table, and some are missing; sequencing was by immunoSEQ multiplex PCR. The sample consists of approximately 150,000 clones, 75% to 85% of them appearing once. The sequenced sample consisted of PBMCs. The receptors were sampled from a man aged 45-65 years in good health and CMV-seropositive.

This clone was observed a few times. The chain carries TRBV6-5 and TRBJ2-5, with 9 bases fitting TRBD1. V was clipped by 4 bases and J by 3 bases; unmatched bases: 0. Germline V gene data show CDR1 as MNHEY and CDR2 as SVGAGI. The CDR3 totals 13 residues. The CDR3 spells CASSWTGEETQYF. The CDR3 bases are TGTGCCAGCAGTTGGACAGGGGAAGAGACCCAGTACTTC.

V gene TRBV5-6 combines with J gene TRBJ2-5; 7 nucleotides match TRBD1. Trimming cost V 4 bases and J 0 bases; bases outside gene matches: 3. The CDR3 runs 14 residues. CDR1 is SGHDT, CDR2 YYEEEE, per germline. In DNA, the CDR3 is TGTGCCAGCAGCCCGGGACAGAACCAAGAGACCCAGTACTTC. It encodes CASSPGQNQETQYF.

The V gene is TRBV14, the J gene TRBJ2-7; TRBD2 matches at 8 bases. The V gene end was trimmed by 1 base and the J gene end by 3 bases; junction bases not matched to a gene: 11. Germline CDR1 SGHDN, CDR2 FVKESK. The CDR3 totals 17 residues. In DNA form, the CDR3 reads TGTGCCAGCAGCCAAGGTCTAGCCGGGACTAGAGACTACGAGCAGTACTTC. Translated, it gives CASSQGLAGTRDYEQYF.

The count of this clone is one. The germline gene is not matched at one end of the junction; a read error may be the cause. This chain uses TRBV6-6 with TRBJ2-1, with 9 positions matching TRBD1. This CDR3 spans 11 amino acids. The germline V gene encodes CDR1 MNHNY and CDR2 SVGAGI (reference sequence). In nucleotides, the CDR3 is TGTGCCAGCAGTCCGGGACAGGGAAGAATCTTC. Its translation: CASSPGQGRIF.

The chain couples TRBV27 to TRBJ1-2; perhaps TRBD1 as D (6 bases). V was shortened by 2 bases and J by 2 bases, with 12 bases between the two germline ends. Germline V gene data show CDR1 as MNHEY and CDR2 as SMNVEV (reference sequence). The CDR3 loop spans 15 amino acids. The CDR3 bases are TGTGCCAGCAGTTTAACATGGGGGCCGAACTATGGCTACACCTTC. Encoded protein: CASSLTWGPNYGYTF.

V usage is TRBV30 and J usage is TRBJ2-5; weak D call: TRBD1 (6 bases). The V gene lost 3 bases and the J gene lost 1 base, with 12 bases spanning the gap. Germline V CDR1 and CDR2: GTSNPN, SVGIG (reference sequence). The CDR3 runs to 14 residues. CDR3 in DNA: TGTGCCTGGAGCGGGACACTCCTCCAAGAGACCCAGTACTTC. Protein: CAWSGTLLQETQYF.

The chain couples TRBV5-8 to TRBJ2-4; weak D call: TRBD2 (5 bases). Looked up from germline, CDR1 is SGHTS and CDR2 is YDEGEE. CDR3 size: 19 residues. The ends were cut back, 0 bases at V and 1 base at J, with 20 bases in the middle. Here the CDR3 reads CASSLVRGIPLLAKNIQYF. CDR3 DNA: TGTGCCAGCAGCTTGGTACGGGGTATACCCCTCCTGGCCAAAAACATTCAGTACTTC.

This rearrangement joins TRBV6-1 to TRBJ2-1; D uncertain. Germline V gene sequence: CDR1 MNHNS, CDR2 SASEGT. Trimming stripped 7 bases from V and 10 bases from J, with 11 bases between. This CDR3 is built from 11 residues. CDR3 coding DNA: TGTGCCAGCATTGACGTACGGGAGCAGTTCTTC. It translates to CASIDVREQFF.

The chain recombines TRBV10-3 with TRBJ2-1; no reliable D call. The germline gives CDR1 ENHRY, CDR2 SYGVKD. This CDR3 has 15 residues. V was pared by 6 bases and J by 0 bases, with 12 bases between. DNA for the CDR3: TGTGCCATCAGGTTAGATTCGAGCTCCTACAATGAGCAGTTCTTC. Its translation is CAIRLDSSSYNEQFF.

V and J are TRBV6-5 and TRBJ1-2, with TRBD1 matching 9 bases. The J segment lost 0 bases and the V segment lost 7 bases, leaving 6 bases of the junction unmatched. The CDR3 consists of 15 residues. The germline CDR1 and CDR2 sequences are MNHEY and SVGAGI. This CDR3 is CASTQTGGPNYGYTF. The CDR3 nucleotides are TGTGCCAGCACTCAGACAGGGGGGCCTAACTATGGCTACACCTTC.

This clone was counted between two and nine times. This chain joins TRBV5-4 and TRBJ1-1, with D possibly being TRBD1 (6 bases). The CDR3 covers 15 residues. CDR1 SGHNT and CDR2 YYREEE come from the germline V gene (reference sequence). Trimming left V 0 bases short and J 1 base short, with 10 bases between. The CDR3 coding sequence is TGTGCCAGCAGCTTGGCCACAGGGTCGAACACTGAAGCTTTCTTT. This translates into CASSLATGSNTEAFF. Using reference TRBV5-4 and TRBJ1-1 for the parts outside the CDR3, the full variable domain is ETGVTQSPTHLIKTRGQQVTLRCSSQSGHNTVSWYQQALGQGPQFIFQYYREEENGRGNFPPRFSGLQFPNYSSELNVNALELDDSALYLCASSLATGSNTEAFFGQGTRLTVV.

This clone came up a few times. The chain recombines TRBV18 with TRBJ2-7, with 8 bases lining up with TRBD2. Germline-derived CDR1 and CDR2 are KGHSH and LQKENI. With 4 bases clipped from V and 5 bases from J, the junction kept 7 bases outside the gene matches. The CDR3 extends over 14 amino acids. The CDR3, as DNA: TGTGCCAGCTCACACCCGGGGGGGCTAAACGAGCAGTACTTC. Its translation: CASSHPGGLNEQYF.